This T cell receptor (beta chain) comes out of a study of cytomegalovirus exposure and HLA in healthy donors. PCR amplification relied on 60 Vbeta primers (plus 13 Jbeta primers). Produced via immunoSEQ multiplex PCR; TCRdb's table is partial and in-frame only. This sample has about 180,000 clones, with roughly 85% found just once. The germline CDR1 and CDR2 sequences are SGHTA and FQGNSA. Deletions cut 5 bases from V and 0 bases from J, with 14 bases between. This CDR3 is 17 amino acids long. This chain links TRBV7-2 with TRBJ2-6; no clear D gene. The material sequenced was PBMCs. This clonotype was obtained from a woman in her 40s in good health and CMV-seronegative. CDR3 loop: CASSPQGRSSGANVLTF. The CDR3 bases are TGTGCCAGCAGCCCTCAAGGTAGGAGCTCTGGGGCCAACGTCCTGACTTTC. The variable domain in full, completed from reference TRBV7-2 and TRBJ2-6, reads GAGVSQSPSNKVTEKGKDVELRCDPISGHTALYWYRQSLGQGLEFLIYFQGNSAPDKSGLPSDRFSAERTGGSVSTLTIQRTQQEDSAVYLCASSPQGRSSGANVLTFGAGSRLTVL.